The sequence of this T cell receptor beta chain was determined in a study of cytomegalovirus exposure and HLA in healthy donors. Germline CDR1 reads SGHRS; CDR2 reads YFSETQ. V trimming: 0 bases; J trimming: 7 bases; junction bases outside the gene matches: 11. The CDR3 spans 17 residues. The PCR employed 60 Vbeta primers together with 13 Jbeta primers. The protocol was immunoSEQ multiplex PCR, while the TCRdb copy is restricted to in-frame clones and leaves out a portion. The sample carries roughly 150,000 clones, about three quarters recorded once. The chain couples TRBV5-1 to TRBJ2-2; 8 positions match TRBD2. This sequence originates from a male donor in good health and CMV-seronegative. The specimen sequenced was PBMCs. The CDR3 sequence is CASSLARPGGPIGELFF. The CDR3 DNA follows: TGCGCCAGCAGCTTGGCAAGGCCGGGAGGGCCCATCGGGGAGCTGTTTTTT.